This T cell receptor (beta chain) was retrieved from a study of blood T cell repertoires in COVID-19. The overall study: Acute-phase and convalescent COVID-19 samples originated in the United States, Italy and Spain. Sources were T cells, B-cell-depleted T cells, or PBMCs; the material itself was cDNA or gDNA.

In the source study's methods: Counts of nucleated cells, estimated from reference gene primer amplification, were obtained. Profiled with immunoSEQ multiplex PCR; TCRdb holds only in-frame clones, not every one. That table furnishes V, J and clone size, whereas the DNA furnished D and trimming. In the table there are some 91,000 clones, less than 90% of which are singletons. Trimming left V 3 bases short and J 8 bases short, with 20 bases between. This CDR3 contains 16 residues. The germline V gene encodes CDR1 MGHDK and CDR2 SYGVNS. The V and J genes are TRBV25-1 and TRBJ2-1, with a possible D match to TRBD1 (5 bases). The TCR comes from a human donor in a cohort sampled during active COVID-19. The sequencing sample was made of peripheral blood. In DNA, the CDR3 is TGTGCCAGCAGTGACCCAGGCAGGGCGCCCTTGGATGAGCAGTTCTTC. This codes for CASSDPGRAPLDEQFF.